This T cell receptor (beta chain) was recovered during a study of T cell repertoires in cytomegalovirus infection (dated by TCRdb to between 2018 and 2021). In the study overall: Donor HLA type was relevant to the analysis, as public TCR beta signatures indicated carriage of CMV infection together with the matching HLA type.

This clonotype showed up many times. Its antigen target is currently unknown. No base-level quality is on record; no much larger clone is a single base apart. This sample was sequenced with an Illumina HiSeq 1500. TCRdb passed the public sequencing reads through fastp at Q25 and MiXCR, retaining productive beta sequences. Duplicate CDR3 protein sequences are folded into a single record with the most common DNA and genes. This sample holds hundreds of thousands of distinct CDR3 sequences; approximately 10% were observed only once. Around 2.5% of the sample goes to the ten largest clones. What the study reported, not specific to this receptor: The ex vivo response was dominated by HLA-C-restricted CMV-specific TCR beta clonotypes, which also provided the single most frequent clonotype in two of eight donors. In both this cohort and an independent cohort of approximately 350 donors, the cumulative frequency of public TCR beta family members distinguished carriers of CMV infection plus the relevant HLA type.

The TCR originated in a human donor in good health (CMV status not recorded). Some clones in this sample may be carry-over from other donors' samples. Input material: PBMCs.

DNA sequence: TGTGCCAGCAGCTTTACAGGGGGCGGTCAAGCTTTCTTT. Translated, it reads CASSFTGGGQAFF. The chain is encoded by TRBV14 joined to TRBJ1-1; TRBD1 matches 9 bases in the middle. From a lookup of the germline V gene, CDR1 and CDR2 are SGHDN and FVKESK. The CDR3 sequence holds 13 residues, the cysteine and phenylalanine included. Here the CDR3 DNA is all that survives: 39 bases in frame from base 1. From V the trimming removes 5 bases and from J it removes 9 bases, while the gene matches leave 7 bases of the junction unaccounted for.